This entry describes one T cell receptor (beta chain). This CDR3 region has 15 residues. The J segment lost 4 bases and the V segment lost 3 bases, leaving 8 bases of the junction unmatched. Germline values: CDR1 GTSNPN, CDR2 SVGIG (reference sequence). The data were obtained in a study of blood T cell repertoires in COVID-19. Study context: The study drew acute and convalescent COVID-19 samples from the United States, Italy and Spain. PBMCs, B-cell-depleted T cells, or T cells provided the cDNA or gDNA that made up the material.

Clones were read by immunoSEQ multiplex PCR, and TCRdb kept only the in-frame ones, dropping some. The sample records over 400,000 clones, 85% to 90% being singletons. The sample consisted of peripheral blood. The chain joins TRBV30 to TRBJ2-3; 9 bases align to TRBD2. The clonotype originates from a woman aged 45-60 years with COVID-19, enrolled during active disease. For the CDR3, the DNA is TGTGCCTGGAGACGTCTAGCGGGGCTCGCAGATACGCAGTATTTT. It specifies CAWRRLAGLADTQYF.